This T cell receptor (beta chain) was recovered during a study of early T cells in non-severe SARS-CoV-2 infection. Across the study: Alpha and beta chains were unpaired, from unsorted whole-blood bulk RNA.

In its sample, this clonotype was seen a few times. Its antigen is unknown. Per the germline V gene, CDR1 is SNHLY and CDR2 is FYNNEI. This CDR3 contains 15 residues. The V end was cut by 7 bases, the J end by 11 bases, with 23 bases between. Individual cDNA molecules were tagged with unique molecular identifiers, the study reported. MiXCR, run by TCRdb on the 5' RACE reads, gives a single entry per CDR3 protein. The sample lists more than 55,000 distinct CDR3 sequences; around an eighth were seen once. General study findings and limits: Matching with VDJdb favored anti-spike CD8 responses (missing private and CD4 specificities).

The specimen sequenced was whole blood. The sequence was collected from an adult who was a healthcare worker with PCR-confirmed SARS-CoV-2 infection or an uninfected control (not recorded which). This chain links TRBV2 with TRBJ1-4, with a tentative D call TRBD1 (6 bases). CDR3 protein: CASNPTGPRRGKLFF. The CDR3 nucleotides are TGTGCCAGCAACCCTACGGGACCGCGAAGGGGGAAACTGTTTTTT.